The 17 T cell receptor beta chains listed next were all sequenced from one sample in a study of tumor-infiltrating lymphocytes in oesophageal squamous cell carcinoma. A single record per CDR3 protein comes from TCRdb applying MiXCR to the PCR reads. The table includes 20,000 or so distinct CDR3 sequences, 41% detected once. Sequences were obtained from esophageal tumor tissue. The receptors were gathered from a male donor with esophageal squamous cell carcinoma.

This clonotype was found many times. The chain is built from TRBV19 and TRBJ2-1, with a tentative D call TRBD2 (7 bases). Germline loops: CDR1 LNHDA, CDR2 SQIVND (reference sequence). Trimming removed 4 bases from V and 4 bases from J, with 11 bases in between. This CDR3 contains 14 residues. This chain's CDR3 is CASSTKGGYNEQFF. The CDR3 region has the DNA TGTGCCAGTAGTACAAAGGGGGGGTACAATGAGCAGTTCTTC.

This clonotype was recorded many times. The chain has TRBV5-1 and TRBJ2-1; 7 bases align to TRBD2. After removal of 4 bases from V and 4 bases from J, the junction contained 11 bases not matched to a gene. The CDR3 sequence is 16 residues long. Germline V gene data show CDR1 as SGHRS and CDR2 as YFSETQ. The CDR3 loop is CASSLTPGTKYNEQFF. DNA of the CDR3: TGCGCCAGCAGCCTAACACCCGGGACTAAATACAATGAGCAGTTCTTC.

Only a few counts were recorded for this clonotype. The chain has TRBV12-3 or TRBV12-4 and TRBJ2-1; maybe TRBD1 (5 bases). The CDR3 is made up of 13 amino acids. V was clipped by 3 bases and J by 5 bases, with 8 bases between them. CDR3 region: CASSFQTDNEQFF. CDR3 nucleotides: TGTGCCAGCAGTTTTCAGACAGACAATGAGCAGTTCTTC.

Details on this clonotype: Because the CDR3 is missing its conserved closing phenylalanine or tryptophan, this is likely a read error. The limits of the CDR3 on the DNA are not certain, so only TCRdb's listed CDR3 is given. This chain links TRBV4-1 with TRBJ2-6; whether TRBD1, the table's D call, matches the DNA was not checked. CDR1 and CDR2 from the germline V gene are MGHRA and YSYEKL. From its first to its last residue, the CDR3 has 14 amino acids. CDR3 protein: CASSQESSEQFFGA.

This chain connects TRBV7-8 to TRBJ2-1; TRBD1 matches at 7 bases. TRBJ2-7 explains the end of the DNA better; the J call may be wrong. This CDR3 is built from 15 residues. Germline values: CDR1 SGHVS, CDR2 FQNEAQ. CDR3 DNA: TGTGCCAGCAGCCCTCGTCCGGGACAGACCTACGAGCAGTACTTC. Translating it yields CASSPRPGQTYEQYF.

J is TRBJ2-7 and V is TRBV6-2 or TRBV6-3, with a tentative D call TRBD2 (6 bases). V was clipped by 11 bases and J by 4 bases, with 21 bases between them. The CDR3 has 14 residues. Germline lookup yields CDR1 MNHEY and CDR2 SVGEGT. Here the CDR3 reads CALTGETSSYEQYF. CDR3 sequence (DNA): TGTGCCTTGACTGGGGAAACTAGCTCATACGAGCAGTACTTC.

On this clonotype itself: A clone one base away is much larger, so this may be a read error. The chain has TRBV5-1 and TRBJ2-7; TRBD2 aligns across 16 bases. Germline trimming cut 3 bases from V and 7 bases from J; bases unmatched to any gene: 10. The germline V gene encodes CDR1 SGHRS and CDR2 YFSETQ. The CDR3 is 17 amino acids. The CDR3 coding sequence is TGCGCCAGCAGCTGGGGACTAGCGGGAGGGTCCTACAATGAGCAGTACTTC. Its translation is CASSWGLAGGSYNEQYF.

This clonotype was seen at least ten times. The genes are TRBV6-4 and TRBJ2-7; TRBD1 matches at 8 bases. The CDR3 loop spans 13 amino acids. The J segment lost 2 bases and the V segment lost 7 bases, leaving 4 bases of the junction unmatched. Germline V CDR1 and CDR2: MRHNA, SNTAGT. CDR3 bases: TGTGCCAGCAAAGTACAGGGGGCCTACGAGCAGTACTTC. This codes for CASKVQGAYEQYF.

The table lists this clonotype with many counts. The genes are TRBV25-1 and TRBJ1-4, with 10 positions matching TRBD1. Germline V gene lookup returns CDR1 MGHDK and CDR2 SYGVNS. J gave up 10 bases and V 6 bases, and 5 bases lay outside the gene matches. The CDR3 length is 13 residues. The CDR3 nucleotides are TGTGCCAGCAGGGGGACAGGGGACGGAAAACTGTTTTTT. The encoded protein is CASRGTGDGKLFF. The full variable domain, in which reference TRBV25-1 and TRBJ1-4 provide the parts outside the CDR3, is EADIYQTPRYLVIGTGKKITLECSQTMGHDKMYWYQQDPGMELHLIHYSYGVNSTEKGDLSSESTVSRIRTEHFPLTLESARPSHTSQYLCASRGTGDGKLFFGSGTQLSVL.

For this clonotype: A much larger clone sits a single nucleotide away, making a read error possible. The chain recombines TRBV6-6 with TRBJ2-7, with 10 bases matching TRBD1. The end of the DNA fits TRBJ2-1 better, so the J call may be wrong. From germline, CDR1 is MNHNY and CDR2 SVGAGI (reference sequence). CDR3 size: 13 residues. The CDR3 spells CASSSTGGGEQFF. The CDR3 coding sequence is TGTGCCAGCAGTTCGACAGGGGGCGGCGAGCAGTTCTTC.

This clonotype was counted between two and nine times. The chain uses TRBV4-2 and TRBJ2-3; D is unclear. The ends were cut back, 0 bases at V and 4 bases at J, with 5 bases in the middle. The CDR3 runs 13 residues. CDR1 is LGHNA and CDR2 is YNFKEQ in the germline V gene. CDR3 residues: CASSQDVPDTQYF. CDR3 coding DNA: TGTGCCAGCAGCCAAGATGTTCCAGATACGCAGTATTTT.

This clonotype was seen repeatedly, ten times or more. V and J are TRBV12-3 or TRBV12-4 and TRBJ2-1; 10 positions agree with TRBD2. After removal of 5 bases from V and 2 bases from J, the junction contained 18 bases not matched to a gene. The CDR3 is made up of 20 amino acids. CDR3 residues: CASSPLLSSGRARTYNEQFF. As DNA, the CDR3 is TGTGCCAGCAGTCCCCTCCTCTCAAGCGGGAGGGCCAGAACCTACAATGAGCAGTTCTTC.

The CDR3 spells CASSLVRAGVSDTQYF. The CDR3 nucleotides are TGTGCCAGCAGCTTAGTTCGGGCAGGGGTTTCAGATACGCAGTATTTT. V usage is TRBV13 and J usage is TRBJ2-3, with D maybe TRBD1 (6 bases). The CDR3 sequence is 16 residues long. Germline CDR1 PRHDT, CDR2 FYEKMQ (reference sequence). V was trimmed by 1 base and J by 4 bases, leaving 15 bases between them. Looking up the rest from reference TRBV13 and TRBJ2-3 gives the full variable domain: AAGVIQSPRHLIKEKRETATLKCYPIPRHDTVYWYQQGPGQDPQFLISFYEKMQSDKGSIPDRFSAQQFSDYHSELNMSSLELGDSALYFCASSLVRAGVSDTQYFGPGTRLTVL.

The rearrangement joins TRBV10-2 to TRBJ1-1; D is perhaps TRBD2 (6 bases). The J call is doubtful: the DNA matches TRBJ2-1 better. The length of the CDR3 is 12 residues. Germline V CDR1 and CDR2: WSHSY, SAAADI. CDR3 region: CATIAPGDEQFF. CDR3 in DNA: TGCGCCACTATAGCACCGGGGGATGAGCAGTTCTTC.

This clonotype was seen ten or more times. The chain links TRBV6-1 to TRBJ1-5; D remains ambiguous. V lost 0 bases, J lost 6 bases, and 6 bases lay in between. The CDR3 loop spans 13 amino acids. Germline loops: CDR1 MNHNS, CDR2 SASEGT. CDR3 sequence reads: CASSEAETQPQHF. The CDR3, as DNA: TGTGCCAGCAGTGAAGCAGAGACTCAGCCCCAGCATTTT.

The V and J genes are TRBV29-1 and TRBJ1-2; TRBD1 might be the D (5 bases). Germline V gene sequence: CDR1 SQVTM, CDR2 ANQGSEA. Trimming shortened V by 3 bases and J by 4 bases, and 12 bases separated the two germline ends. The CDR3 loop spans 13 amino acids. CDR3 amino acids: CSVDRAGVYGYTF. The CDR3 coding sequence is TGCAGCGTTGACAGGGCGGGGGTCTATGGCTACACCTTC.

This clonotype appeared once. The chain recombines TRBV19 with TRBJ1-2, with D possibly being TRBD1 (5 bases). The CDR3 totals 14 residues. Looked up from germline, CDR1 is LNHDA and CDR2 is SQIVND (reference sequence). V lost 3 bases and J lost 5, with 13 bases in between. This CDR3 reads CASSMSAREYGYTF. Written as DNA, the CDR3 is TGTGCCAGTAGTATGTCCGCCAGGGAGTATGGCTACACCTTC.